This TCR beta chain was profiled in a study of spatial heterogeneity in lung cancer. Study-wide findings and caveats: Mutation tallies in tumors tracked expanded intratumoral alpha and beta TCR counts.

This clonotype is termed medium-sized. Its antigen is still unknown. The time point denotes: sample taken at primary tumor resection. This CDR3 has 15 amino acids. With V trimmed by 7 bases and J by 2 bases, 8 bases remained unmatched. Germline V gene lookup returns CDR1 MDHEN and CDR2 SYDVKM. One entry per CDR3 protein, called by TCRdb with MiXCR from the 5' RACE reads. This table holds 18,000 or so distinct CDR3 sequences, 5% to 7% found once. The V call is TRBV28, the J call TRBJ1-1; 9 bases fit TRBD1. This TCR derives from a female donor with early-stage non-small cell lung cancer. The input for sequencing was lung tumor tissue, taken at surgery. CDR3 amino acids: CASTLQGAQNTEAFF. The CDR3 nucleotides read TGTGCCAGCACCCTACAGGGGGCCCAAAACACTGAAGCTTTCTTT.